The clone carrying this T cell receptor beta chain has just a few counts. Its antigen remains unidentified. TCRdb's table, derived via immunoSEQ multiplex PCR, lists solely in-frame clones and lacks some. Found here are approximately 29,000 clones, about 80% of them singletons; the top ten hold around 15%. The data stem from a study of lymphopenia after photon versus proton radiotherapy. Study outcomes and limitations: After lymphocyte nadir, photon-treated repertoires showed oligoclonal expansion, especially CD8+ Temra.

The clonotype comes from a woman aged 70-85 years with pancreatic cancer. Source: peripheral blood, taken from a patient treated with proton-based radiotherapy.

CDR3 coding DNA: TGTGCCTGGAGTTTACAGGGAACCTATGGCTACACCTTC. Translated, it gives CAWSLQGTYGYTF. The chain combines TRBV30 with TRBJ1-2; D is perhaps TRBD1 (6 bases). Trimming removed 2 bases from V and 4 bases from J, with 11 bases in between. Germline values: CDR1 GTSNPN, CDR2 SVGIG (reference sequence). The CDR3 length is 13 residues.